This T cell receptor beta chain was recovered during a study of technical replicates of blood from a handful of donors. The data were produced by immunoSEQ multiplex PCR, yet TCRdb's version contains in-frame clones alone and is incomplete. Altogether some 74,000 clones are present, roughly 92% being singletons, with the ten largest covering approximately 0.36%. The trim removed 6 bases at V and 3 bases at J, leaving 10 bases unmatched. CDR3 size: 15 residues. CDR1 and CDR2 (germline): LNHDA, SQIVND (reference sequence). The clonotype originates from a human donor in good health. Sequencing was carried out using T cells isolated from PBMCs. The J gene is TRBJ2-7, the V gene TRBV19; 8 nucleotides align to TRBD2. For the CDR3, the DNA is TGTGCCAGTAGCCAACGAGCGGGAGCCCGCTACGAGCAGTACTTC. Amino acids: CASSQRAGARYEQYF.